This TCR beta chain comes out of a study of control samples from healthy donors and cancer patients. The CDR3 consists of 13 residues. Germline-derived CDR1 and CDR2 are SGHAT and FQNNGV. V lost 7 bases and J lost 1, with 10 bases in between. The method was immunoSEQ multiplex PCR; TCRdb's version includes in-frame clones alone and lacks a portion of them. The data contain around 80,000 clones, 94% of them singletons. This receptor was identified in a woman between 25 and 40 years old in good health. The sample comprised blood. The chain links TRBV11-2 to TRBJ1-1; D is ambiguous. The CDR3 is CASNFGGNTEAFF. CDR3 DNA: TGTGCCAGCAACTTCGGAGGGAACACTGAAGCTTTCTTT.